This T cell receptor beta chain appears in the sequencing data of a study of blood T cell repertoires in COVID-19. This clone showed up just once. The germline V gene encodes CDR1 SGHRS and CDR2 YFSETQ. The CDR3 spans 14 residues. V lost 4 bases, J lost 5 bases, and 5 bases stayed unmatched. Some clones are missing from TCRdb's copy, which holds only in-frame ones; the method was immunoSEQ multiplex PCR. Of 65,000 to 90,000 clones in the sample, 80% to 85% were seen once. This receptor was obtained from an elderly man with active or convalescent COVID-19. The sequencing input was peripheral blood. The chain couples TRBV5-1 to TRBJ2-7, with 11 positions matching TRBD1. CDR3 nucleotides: TGCGCCAGCAGCGGCGGACAGGGGGCGAACGAGCAGTACTTC. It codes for CASSGGQGANEQYF.